This T cell receptor beta chain was retrieved from a study of control samples from healthy donors and cancer patients. Germline V gene lookup returns CDR1 SNHLY and CDR2 FYNNEI. V lost 8 bases to trimming and J lost 7 bases, with 20 bases between them. The length of the CDR3 is 14 residues. Sequencing used immunoSEQ multiplex PCR; TCRdb keeps in-frame clones, though not all of them. The sample yields roughly 370,000 clones, about 93% seen once. This rearrangement joins TRBV2 to TRBJ2-5; D possibly uses TRBD1 or TRBD2 (5 bases each). The clonotype originates from a man between 35 and 55 years old with head and neck cancer. The sequenced sample consisted of PBMCs. The CDR3 here is CASVTSRVRGTQYF. The CDR3 nucleotides read TGTGCCAGCGTAACGAGCAGGGTTCGGGGGACCCAGTACTTC.